These T cell receptor beta chains were read from a single sample in a study of blood T cell repertoires in COVID-19. Measured with immunoSEQ multiplex PCR; TCRdb has only the in-frame clones, and not every one. The repertoire has around 130,000 clones, 75% to 90% of them found once; the top ten carry under 2.5%. Sequences were obtained from peripheral blood. Receptor source: a man in his 70s with acute or convalescent COVID-19. CDR3s include the opening cysteine and the closing phenylalanine or tryptophan. Size values are once, few and many counts, or a class for expanded clones, and some rows have none.

J	V	size	CDR3
TRBJ1-1	TRBV18	NA	CASSPPMNTEAFF
TRBJ2-1	TRBV3-1/TRBV3-2	NA	CATRFSGGSNEQFF
TRBJ1-3	TRBV12-5	NA	CASGLVVDRVLGNTIYF
TRBJ1-2	TRBV4-1	NA	CASSQARGQGKLYGYTF
TRBJ1-2	TRBV5-1	few	CASTIDSYNYGYTF
TRBJ1-2	TRBV5-4	NA	CASSLQGQSGYGYTF
TRBJ1-2	TRBV4-2	few	CASSQERQGSYGYTF
TRBJ2-3	TRBV7-2	NA	CASSLSGGHTDTQYF
TRBJ2-5	TRBV5-1	NA	CASSPSFETQYF
TRBJ1-5	TRBV2	few	CASKDRSRNQPQHF
TRBJ1-2	TRBV7-9	NA	CASSFTVYGYTF
TRBJ2-7	TRBV11-1	NA	CASSGDRQASYEQYF
TRBJ2-7	TRBV3-1/TRBV3-2	once	CASSQAGTRRAGTYEQYF
TRBJ2-3	TRBV15	NA	CATSIRGTDTQYF
TRBJ2-5	TRBV5-4	NA	CASSLSGAVETQYF
TRBJ1-1	TRBV11-2	NA	CASSLSVADTEAFF
TRBJ2-7	TRBV9	NA	CASSVGGTGQHEQYF
TRBJ2-5	TRBV11-2	NA	CASSAGLFQETQYF
TRBJ1-2	TRBV11-1	few	CASSLTGADYGYTF
TRBJ1-3	TRBV28	NA	CASSPGTGGVGNTIYF
TRBJ2-1	TRBV27	NA	CASSPSGTGFDSYNEQFF
TRBJ1-2	TRBV6-1	NA	CASSDRNRGRRGYTF
TRBJ2-1	TRBV30	NA	CACPHPRGLNNEQFF
TRBJ1-2	TRBV19	NA	CASSIPRQGGHYYGYTF
TRBJ2-1	TRBV6-4	NA	CASSDGTRNEQFF
TRBJ2-2	TRBV5-1	NA	CASSFGTGGAGELFF
TRBJ2-7	TRBV3-1/TRBV3-2	NA	CASSAQYEQYF
TRBJ2-7	TRBV11-3	NA	CASSLDAVSEQYF
TRBJ2-7	TRBV6-2/TRBV6-3	NA	CASSSRKGQGGDEQYF